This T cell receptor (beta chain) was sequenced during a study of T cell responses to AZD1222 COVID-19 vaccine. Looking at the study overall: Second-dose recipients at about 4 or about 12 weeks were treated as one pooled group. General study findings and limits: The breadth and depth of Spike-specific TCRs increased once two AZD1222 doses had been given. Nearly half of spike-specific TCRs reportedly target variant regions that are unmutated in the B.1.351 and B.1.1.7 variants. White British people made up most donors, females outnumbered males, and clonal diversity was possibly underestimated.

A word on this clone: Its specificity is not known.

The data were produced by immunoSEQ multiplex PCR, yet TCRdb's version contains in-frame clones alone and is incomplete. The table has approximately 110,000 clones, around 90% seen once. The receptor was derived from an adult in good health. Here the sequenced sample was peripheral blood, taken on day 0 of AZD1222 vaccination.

The CDR3 DNA sequence: TGTGCCGTTGCGGGGTTGAACACTGAAGCTTTCTTT. This gives the protein CAVAGLNTEAFF. This chain connects TRBV28 to TRBJ1-1; the D is unclear. The V gene lost 11 bases and the J gene lost 0 bases, with 10 bases spanning the gap. The germline CDR1 and CDR2 sequences are MDHEN and SYDVKM. The CDR3 runs 12 residues.